The 32 T cell receptor beta chains below were found in one sample sequenced in a study of blood T cell repertoires in COVID-19 (dated by TCRdb to the early 2020s). The library was produced with the immunoSEQ multiplex PCR assay. TCRdb limited this immuneACCESS table to in-frame rearrangements with V and J called. A share of clones is missing; checked studies link under half to unresolved V genes, and the rest is unexplained. Here the sample has some 34,000 clones; more than 80% occur a single time. The ten biggest clones cover roughly 7% of the sample. The material sequenced was peripheral blood. The receptors were sampled from a human donor in a cohort sampled during active COVID-19.

The rearrangement joins TRBV10-3 to TRBJ1-1; possibly TRBD1 for D (5 bases). CDR1 ENHRY and CDR2 SYGVKD come from the germline V gene. The CDR3 runs to 13 residues. Deletions cut 7 bases from V and 3 bases from J, with 12 bases between. CDR3 in DNA: TGTGCCATCACCTGGGGGGGGGACACTGAAGCTTTCTTT. Translated, it gives CAITWGGDTEAFF.

The V and J genes are TRBV19 and TRBJ1-2, with 11 bases that match TRBD1. The CDR3 spans 14 residues. Germline V CDR1 and CDR2: LNHDA, SQIVND (reference sequence). V lost 3 bases to trimming and J lost 7 bases; unmatched junction nucleotides: 4. The CDR3 here is CASSMDRGLIGYTF. CDR3 bases: TGTGCCAGTAGTATGGACAGGGGGCTGATTGGCTACACCTTC.

The chain employs TRBV9 and TRBJ2-1; the D gene is possibly TRBD1 (6 bases). The CDR3 totals 15 residues. V gave up 4 bases and J gave up 0 bases, with 11 bases separating them. The V gene's germline CDR1 is SGDLS and CDR2 YYNGEE. The CDR3 loop is CASSPQGSSYNEQFF. The CDR3 DNA follows: TGTGCCAGCAGCCCTCAGGGGAGCTCCTACAATGAGCAGTTCTTC.

The chain links TRBV6-6 to TRBJ1-5; the match to TRBD1 covers 7 bases. The V gene end was trimmed by 4 bases and the J gene end by 7 bases; junction bases not matched to a gene: 10. Germline CDR1 reads MNHNY; CDR2 reads SVGAGI (reference sequence). The CDR3 length is 15 residues. The DNA of the CDR3 is TGTGCCAGCAGTTTCGACAGGGTGTTCGGACAGCCCCAGCATTTT. Residues: CASSFDRVFGQPQHF.

The chain links TRBV19 to TRBJ2-6; no firm D call. The CDR3 is made up of 15 amino acids. Trimming took off 1 base at V and 0 bases at J, with 4 bases between the two ends. Germline assignment: CDR1 LNHDA and CDR2 SQIVND (reference sequence). CDR3 sequence reads: CASSIARSGANVLTF. The CDR3, as DNA: TGTGCCAGTAGTATAGCCCGCTCTGGGGCCAACGTCCTGACTTTC.

In DNA, the CDR3 is TGTGCCAGTAGCCACAGGGGGATTAATGAAAAACTGTTTTTT. It specifies CASSHRGINEKLFF. V and J are TRBV19 and TRBJ1-4; TRBD1 aligns across 8 bases. The V and J ends lost 6 bases and 4 bases, in that order; junction bases with no gene match: 4. From germline, CDR1 is LNHDA and CDR2 SQIVND (reference sequence). This CDR3 has 14 amino acids.

The V gene is TRBV5-1, the J gene TRBJ2-5; TRBD2 aligns across 14 bases. This CDR3 is built from 16 residues. The trim removed 4 bases at V and 1 base at J, leaving 3 bases unmatched. CDR1 and CDR2 from the germline V gene are SGHRS and YFSETQ. The CDR3 reads CASSVGLAGGQETQYF. The CDR3 nucleotides are TGCGCCAGCAGCGTAGGACTAGCGGGGGGCCAAGAGACCCAGTACTTC.

The V gene is TRBV7-2, the J gene TRBJ1-5; 7 bases map to TRBD1. Trimming removed 1 base from V and 5 bases from J; junction bases left unmatched: 5. Germline V gene data show CDR1 as SGHTA and CDR2 as FQGNSA. The CDR3 contains 15 residues. The DNA of the CDR3 is TGTGCCAGCAGCTTAGGATCCAGGGGGTATCAGCCCCAGCATTTT. As protein: CASSLGSRGYQPQHF.

The chain uses TRBV19 and TRBJ2-1, with D possibly being TRBD1 (5 bases). Germline CDR1 and CDR2: LNHDA and SQIVND (reference sequence). The CDR3 spans 14 residues. Trimming stripped 3 bases from V and 7 bases from J, with 13 bases between. CDR3 amino acids: CASSMFLGANEQFF. The CDR3, as DNA: TGTGCCAGTAGTATGTTTTTAGGGGCAAATGAGCAGTTCTTC.

This rearrangement joins TRBV28 to TRBJ2-7; perhaps TRBD2 as D (5 bases). Trimming removed 4 bases at V and 0 bases at J, with 13 bases between. The CDR3 is 15 amino acids. In germline, CDR1 is MDHEN, CDR2 SYDVKM. CDR3 protein: CASSSSFGISYEQYF. The CDR3 DNA is TGTGCCAGCAGTTCTTCATTCGGGATCTCCTACGAGCAGTACTTC.

The chain carries TRBV6-5 and TRBJ2-5; 9 positions match TRBD2. Germline V gene sequence: CDR1 MNHEY, CDR2 SVGAGI. The V segment lost 6 bases and the J segment 2 bases; nucleotides outside the gene matches: 7. The CDR3 has 15 residues. The chain's CDR3 is CASRKAGGTQETQYF. The CDR3 DNA is TGTGCCAGCAGGAAAGCGGGGGGAACTCAAGAGACCCAGTACTTC.

This clone has more than one count but fewer than ten. The genes are TRBV11-2 and TRBJ2-7; D perhaps matches TRBD2 (6 bases). Per germline, CDR1 SGHAT and CDR2 FQNNGV. V was pared by 5 bases and J by 6 bases, with 17 bases between. The CDR3 has 14 residues. CDR3 nucleotide sequence: TGTGCCAGCAGCCCCCCGGAGGGGTGGAGCGAGCAGTACTTC. It is translated as CASSPPEGWSEQYF.

The gene calls are TRBV5-1 and TRBJ2-1, with 7 bases aligning to TRBD2. Germline CDR1 reads SGHRS; CDR2 reads YFSETQ. The CDR3 sequence is 16 residues long. With V trimmed by 4 bases and J by 8 bases, 15 bases remained unmatched. DNA of the CDR3: TGCGCCAGCAGCCGGGTTCGTGCGGGAGTAGGGCATGAGCAGTTCTTC. Translating it yields CASSRVRAGVGHEQFF.

The chain uses TRBV7-8 and TRBJ1-3, with 11 bases aligning to TRBD1. The CDR3 has 17 residues. Looked up from germline, CDR1 is SGHVS and CDR2 is FQNEAQ. V shed 5 bases and J 4 bases; nucleotides not matched to a gene: 10. CDR3 coding DNA: TGTGCCAGCAGCCGCCGGGACAGGGGGGGTGGAGGAAACACCATATATTTT. This translates into CASSRRDRGGGGNTIYF.

The chain employs TRBV7-3 and TRBJ2-1; possibly TRBD2 for D (6 bases). The CDR3 length is 16 residues. Trimming removed 1 base at V and 4 bases at J, with 14 bases between. Looked up from germline, CDR1 is SGHTA and CDR2 is FQGTGA. The CDR3 spells CASSLNLGLPYNEQFF. In nucleotides, the CDR3 is TGTGCCAGCAGCTTAAACTTGGGACTCCCTTACAATGAGCAGTTCTTC.

J is TRBJ1-3 and V is TRBV18, with D perhaps TRBD1 (5 bases). This CDR3 spans 15 amino acids. Trimming removed 0 bases from V and 2 bases from J, with 8 bases in between. Germline CDR1 KGHSH, CDR2 LQKENI. DNA of the CDR3: TGTGCCAGCTCACCACCGGGGGGAACTGGAAACACCATATATTTT. Its translation: CASSPPGGTGNTIYF.

This clone was recorded once. The V call is TRBV7-6, the J call TRBJ2-7; 8 nucleotides agree with TRBD2. CDR1 and CDR2 from the germline V gene are SGHVS and FNYEAQ. This CDR3 spans 15 amino acids. V was clipped by 0 bases and J by 4 bases; unmatched bases: 5. The CDR3 bases are TGTGCCAGCAGCTTAGCGCAGAGCGGGAGTTACGAGCAGTACTTC. Translation: CASSLAQSGSYEQYF.

Notes on this clone: A junction end diverges from the germline sequence, so it may reflect a read error. This sequence joins TRBV7-7 and TRBJ2-2; D is uncertain. CDR1 is SSHAT and CDR2 is FNYEAQ in the germline V gene (reference sequence). CDR3 length: 14 residues. The CDR3 DNA follows: TGTGCTAGCAGCTTTGCAGGAAACACCGGGGAGCTGTTTTTT. Protein sequence: CASSFAGNTGELFF.

The chain has TRBV7-2 and TRBJ2-3; TRBD2 agrees at 11 bases. The CDR3 length is 18 residues. Germline CDR1 is SGHTA and CDR2 is FQGNSA. Trimming at V came to 5 bases and at J to 2 bases, leaving 12 bases not matched to a gene. The CDR3 protein is CASSGTSGSRANTDTQYF. CDR3 bases: TGTGCCAGCAGCGGTACTAGCGGGAGTAGGGCAAACACAGATACGCAGTATTTT.

J is TRBJ2-5 and V is TRBV30; D call uncertain. The CDR3 consists of 12 residues. Germline V lookup: CDR1 GTSNPN, CDR2 SVGIG (reference sequence). Trimming removed 1 base from V and 3 bases from J, with 6 bases in between. In DNA form, the CDR3 reads TGTGCCTGGAGTGCCGTTGAAGAGACCCAGTACTTC. It translates to CAWSAVEETQYF.

The chain links TRBV6-6 to TRBJ2-5; 11 nucleotides agree with TRBD2. J lost 5 bases, V lost 6 bases, and 11 bases had no gene match. The CDR3 sequence is 16 residues long. Per germline, CDR1 MNHNY and CDR2 SVGAGI (reference sequence). CDR3 sequence reads: CASSPRGSGGVETQYF. The CDR3 DNA follows: TGTGCCAGCAGCCCCCGGGGTAGCGGGGGGGTGGAGACCCAGTACTTC.

This chain links TRBV28 with TRBJ2-4; a weak D match, TRBD1 (5 bases). V lost 5 bases, J lost 1 base, and 9 bases lay in between. CDR3 length: 14 residues. Per the germline V gene, CDR1 is MDHEN and CDR2 is SYDVKM. The CDR3 protein is CASSPGLAKNIQYF. CDR3 in DNA: TGTGCCAGCAGTCCAGGGTTGGCCAAAAACATTCAGTACTTC.

This clone was picked up one time. V and J are TRBV5-1 and TRBJ1-2, with 9 bases identical to TRBD1. The CDR3 contains 13 residues. Germline V gives CDR1 SGHRS, CDR2 YFSETQ. V shed 1 base and J 6 bases; nucleotides not matched to a gene: 1. The CDR3 loop is CASSLRQGDGYTF. CDR3 bases: TGCGCCAGCAGCTTGCGACAGGGGGATGGCTACACCTTC. The complete variable domain, with remaining parts taken from reference TRBV5-1 and TRBJ1-2, reads KAGVTQTPRYLIKTRGQQVTLSCSPISGHRSVSWYQQTPGQGLQFLFEYFSETQRNKGNFPGRFSGRQFSNSRSEMNVSTLELGDSALYLCASSLRQGDGYTFGSGTRLTVV.

This chain uses TRBV6-5 with TRBJ1-2; D perhaps matches TRBD1 (6 bases). Germline CDR1 and CDR2: MNHEY and SVGAGI. V was shortened by 7 bases and J by 5 bases, with 17 bases between the two germline ends. CDR3 length: 14 amino acids. The CDR3 DNA reads as TGTGCCAGCACCCCGAGGGGCCAGGGGTATGGCTACACCTTC. Translating gives CASTPRGQGYGYTF.

The chain links TRBV27 to TRBJ1-6, with 7 bases lining up with TRBD1. With V trimmed by 5 bases and J by 6 bases, 7 bases remained unmatched. CDR1 is MNHEY and CDR2 is SMNVEV in the germline V gene (reference sequence). The CDR3 loop spans 15 amino acids. CDR3 amino acids: CASSARDSLNSPLHF. In DNA form, the CDR3 reads TGTGCCAGCAGTGCAAGGGACAGTCTTAATTCACCCCTCCACTTT.

This chain uses TRBV21-1 with TRBJ1-1. TRBV21-1 is a documented pseudogene. The CDR3 runs to 16 residues. In nucleotides, the CDR3 is TGTGCCAGCTATCCCCACGGGGGGCTGATGAGCACTGAAGCTTTCTTT. Its translation is CASYPHGGLMSTEAFF.

The CDR3 DNA reads TGTGCCAGCTCACCACTGGGGACAGGGGCAGGGGAGCAGTACTTC. Translated, it gives CASSPLGTGAGEQYF. The genes are TRBV18 and TRBJ2-7; 10 bases are a match to TRBD1. The germline gives CDR1 KGHSH, CDR2 LQKENI. The J segment lost 7 bases and the V segment lost 1 base, leaving 7 bases of the junction unmatched. The CDR3 has 15 residues.

This chain uses TRBV5-6 with TRBJ2-6; D not resolved. Germline V gene sequence: CDR1 SGHDT, CDR2 YYEEEE. Trimming cost V 4 bases and J 0 bases, with 8 bases left between them. This CDR3 contains 15 residues. The CDR3: CASSSWSSGANVLTF. The CDR3 DNA reads as TGTGCCAGCAGCAGCTGGAGCTCTGGGGCCAACGTCCTGACTTTC.

The genes are TRBV5-1 and TRBJ2-6; 7 nucleotides match TRBD1. In germline, CDR1 is SGHRS, CDR2 YFSETQ. The J segment lost 1 base and the V segment lost 7 bases, leaving 20 bases of the junction unmatched. This CDR3 is built from 20 residues. For the CDR3, the DNA is TGCGCCAGCTCTACCCTACCCCCTTCGGGACAGCTTTCTGGGGCCAACGTCCTGACTTTC. Protein product: CASSTLPPSGQLSGANVLTF. Full variable domain (rest looked up from reference TRBV5-1 and TRBJ2-6): KAGVTQTPRYLIKTRGQQVTLSCSPISGHRSVSWYQQTPGQGLQFLFEYFSETQRNKGNFPGRFSGRQFSNSRSEMNVSTLELGDSALYLCASSTLPPSGQLSGANVLTFGAGSRLTVL.

The table lists this clone with a few counts. This rearrangement joins TRBV5-1 to TRBJ1-2, with D maybe TRBD1 (5 bases). Looked up from germline, CDR1 is SGHRS and CDR2 is YFSETQ. The CDR3 has 14 amino acids. V was shortened by 3 bases and J by 2 bases, with 11 bases between the two germline ends. The CDR3 spells CASSSTAENYGYTF. For the CDR3, the DNA is TGCGCCAGCAGCTCGACAGCAGAAAACTATGGCTACACCTTC.

The V and J genes are TRBV6-6 and TRBJ2-1; tentatively, D is TRBD2 (6 bases). Germline CDR1 is MNHNY and CDR2 is SVGAGI (reference sequence). V dropped 9 bases and J dropped 7 bases, with 19 bases sitting between them. CDR3 length: 14 amino acids. CDR3 in DNA: TGTGCCAGTTGGGGAGGCCACCCTGGTAATGAGCAGTTCTTC. Encoded protein: CASWGGHPGNEQFF.

With respect to this clone: Germline is not matched at one junction end, which may reflect a read error. CDR3 loop: CVIGPGPSGSYEQYF. In DNA form, the CDR3 reads TGTGTCATCGGGCCCGGGCCTAGCGGGAGTTACGAGCAGTACTTC. V and J are TRBV10-3 and TRBJ2-7, with TRBD2 identical over 10 bases. Looked up from germline, CDR1 is ENHRY and CDR2 is SYGVKD. The CDR3 is made up of 15 amino acids.